This T cell receptor (beta chain) stems from a study of blood T cells in healthy people across ages (dated by TCRdb to the mid-2010s). Regarding the research as a whole: In model experiments, roughly one uniquely barcoded TCR beta cDNA molecule per two T cells was captured by template switching. The donors were divided into four age groups: young (average around 15 years), middle-aged (around 41), aged (approximately 62) and long-lived (more than 75). Donors of different ages were randomly distributed across sequencing lanes to avoid experimental bias. Two additional independent replicas of 1 million unique cDNA reads from the same blood draw were analyzed for two donors (one aged 18 to 30 and one aged 80 or older). To track age-related changes in TCR beta repertoire diversity, the study relied on deep sequencing normalized with unique cDNA molecular identifiers.

The donors were roughly 40 Caucasian individuals from Russia, aged roughly 6 to 100 years, who were systemically healthy. About 10 milliliters of peripheral blood were collected from each donor into EDTA-treated Vacutainer tubes. Ficoll-Paque density-gradient centrifugation was used to isolate PBMCs, with at least 7 million obtained per sample. Trizol reagent was used to extract total RNA from PBMCs, with at least 5.5 micrograms per sample. The percentages of naive CD45RAhigh/CD27high T cells were determined by flow cytometry on a PBMC aliquot from every donor. The CDR3 holds 16 amino acids from the cysteine to the phenylalanine. The kept DNA is CDR3 alone, 48 bases in frame from the first base. V lost 3 bases and J lost 6 bases, and the count of bases not matched to a germline gene is 7. CDR1 MDHEN and CDR2 SYDVKM were looked up in the germline V gene. Study-level results and caveats: Because the CMV infection status of the donors was unknown, age-related changes in expanded clonotypes may potentially have been confounded. As age increased, observed TCR beta diversity per million T cells dropped in a roughly linear way, and a significant reduction was already evident by age roughly 40. The long-lived group showed more naive CD4+ T cells, fewer expanded clones and increased TCR diversity than the aged group, suggesting age selection. There was a strong correlation between observed TCR beta diversity and the percentage of naive T cells measured by flow cytometry. Conclusive comparison of naive and antigen-experienced compartments was prevented by the profiling of bulk unsorted PBMCs. Estimates of total diversity from one million sequenced T cells were regarded as lower bounds and underestimates.

This clonotype was seen at least ten times. This clone's antigen is unknown. Base qualities are not at hand, and no much larger clone is one base apart. The protocol used for the library was 5' RACE. Instrument on record: Illumina HiSeq 2500. The second PCR ran for about 6 to 11 cycles and used a J-beta primer mix along with a sample-barcoded 5' primer. A unique molecular identifier was introduced onto each TCR beta cDNA molecule by a template-switch 5' adaptor carrying 12 random nucleotides. Each sample yielded at least 3 million CDR3-containing paired-end reads. All of the RNA was converted into first-strand cDNA using the Mint cDNA synthesis kit, with a TRBC-specific oligonucleotide serving as the primer. All cDNA was treated with uracil-DNA glycosylase and then went through a first 18-cycle PCR with the universal primers M1SS and BC2_uni_R. As for the authors' bioinformatics: Each sample was normalized by randomly selecting 1 million high-quality reads, each carrying a distinct molecular identifier. Reads with shared molecular identifiers were discarded instead of being binned into consensus sequences. MiTCR, run with a Q25 quality threshold and the strictest error-elimination algorithm, handled CDR3 identification, clonotype clustering and error correction. A nonparametric unseen species model with Euler transformation was used to estimate lower-bound total TCR beta diversity. In-frame beta chains were kept once TCRdb had trimmed the public reads at Q25 with fastp and called clones with MiXCR. Each entry merges the rows of one CDR3 protein and shows their most common DNA and genes. In this record, the V and J calls reflect TCRdb's handling and not the investigators' own analysis. For this sample the table gives about 1.6 million distinct CDR3 sequences, of which almost 35% were detected only once. The ten largest make up about 11% of the sample.

The chain joins TRBV28 to TRBJ2-1; TRBD2 aligns with 11 central bases. Sample: blood. The receptor's source is a young woman in good health. The CDR3 protein sequence reads: CASSFRLAGGGNEQFF. The DNA sequence reads TGTGCCAGCAGTTTTAGGCTAGCGGGAGGTGGCAATGAGCAGTTCTTC.